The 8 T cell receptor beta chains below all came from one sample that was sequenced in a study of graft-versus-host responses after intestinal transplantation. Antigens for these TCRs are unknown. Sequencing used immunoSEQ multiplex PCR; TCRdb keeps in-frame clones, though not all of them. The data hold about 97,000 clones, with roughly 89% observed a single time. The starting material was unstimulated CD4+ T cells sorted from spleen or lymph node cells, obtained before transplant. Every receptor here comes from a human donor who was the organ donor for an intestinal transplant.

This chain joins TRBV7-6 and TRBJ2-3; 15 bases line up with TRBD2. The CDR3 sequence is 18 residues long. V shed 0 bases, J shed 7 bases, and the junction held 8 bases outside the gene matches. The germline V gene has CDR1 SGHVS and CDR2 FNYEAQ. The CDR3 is CASSLALGLAGGPNTQYF. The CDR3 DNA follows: TGTGCCAGCAGCTTAGCGCTCGGACTAGCGGGGGGGCCAAATACGCAGTATTTT. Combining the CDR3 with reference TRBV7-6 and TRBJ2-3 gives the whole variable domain GAGVSQSPRYKVTKRGQDVALRCDPISGHVSLYWYRQALGQGPEFLTYFNYEAQQDKSGLPNDRFSAERPEGSISTLTIQRTEQRDSAMYRCASSLALGLAGGPNTQYFGPGTRLTVL.

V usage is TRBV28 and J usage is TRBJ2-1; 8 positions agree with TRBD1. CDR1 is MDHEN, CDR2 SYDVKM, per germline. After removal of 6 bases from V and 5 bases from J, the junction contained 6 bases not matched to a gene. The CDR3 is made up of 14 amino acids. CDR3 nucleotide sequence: TGTGCCAGCAGGCGGACAGGGCTCCACAATGAGCAGTTCTTC. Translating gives CASRRTGLHNEQFF.

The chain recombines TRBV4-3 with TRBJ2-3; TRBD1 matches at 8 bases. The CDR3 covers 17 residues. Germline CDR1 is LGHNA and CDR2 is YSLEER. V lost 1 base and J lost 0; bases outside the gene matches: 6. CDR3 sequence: CASSQVAGGISTDTQYF. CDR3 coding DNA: TGCGCCAGCAGCCAAGTGGCAGGGGGCATTAGCACAGATACGCAGTATTTT.

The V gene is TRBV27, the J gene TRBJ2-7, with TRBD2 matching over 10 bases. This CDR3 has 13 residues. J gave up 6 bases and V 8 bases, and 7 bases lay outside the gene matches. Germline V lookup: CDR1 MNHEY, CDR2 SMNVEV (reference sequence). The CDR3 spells CASQRGGRREQYF. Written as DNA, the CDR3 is TGTGCCAGCCAGCGGGGGGGCCGCCGCGAGCAGTACTTC.

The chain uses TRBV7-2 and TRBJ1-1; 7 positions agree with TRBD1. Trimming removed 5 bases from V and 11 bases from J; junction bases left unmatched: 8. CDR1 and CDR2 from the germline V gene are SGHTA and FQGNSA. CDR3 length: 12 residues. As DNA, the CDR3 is TGTGCCAGCAGCCCAGACAGGGTGGGCGCTTTCTTT. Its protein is CASSPDRVGAFF.

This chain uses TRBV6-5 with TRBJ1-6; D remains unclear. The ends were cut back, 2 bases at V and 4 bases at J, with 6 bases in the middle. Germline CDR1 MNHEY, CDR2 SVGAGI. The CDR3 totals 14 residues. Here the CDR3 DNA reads TGTGCCAGCAGTTACGAGGGTTATAATTCACCCCTCCACTTT. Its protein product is CASSYEGYNSPLHF.

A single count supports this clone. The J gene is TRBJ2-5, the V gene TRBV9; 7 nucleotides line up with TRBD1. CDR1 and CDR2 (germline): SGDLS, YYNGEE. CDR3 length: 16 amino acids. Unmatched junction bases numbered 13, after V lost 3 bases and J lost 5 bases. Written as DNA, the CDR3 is TGTGCCAGCAGCGCCCCGACAGGGTCCCTGGGGGAGACCCAGTACTTC. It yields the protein CASSAPTGSLGETQYF.

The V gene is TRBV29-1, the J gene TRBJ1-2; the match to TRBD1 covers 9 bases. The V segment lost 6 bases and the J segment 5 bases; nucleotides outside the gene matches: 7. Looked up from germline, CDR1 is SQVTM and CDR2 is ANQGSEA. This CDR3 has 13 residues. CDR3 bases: TGCAGCGTGAGACAGGGGGGCGCTTATGGCTACACCTTC. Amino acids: CSVRQGGAYGYTF. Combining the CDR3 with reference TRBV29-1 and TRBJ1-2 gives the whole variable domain SAVISQKPSRDICQRGTSLTIQCQVDSQVTMMFWYRQQPGQSLTLIATANQGSEATYESGFVIDKFPISRPNLTFSTLTVSNMSPEDSSIYLCSVRQGGAYGYTFGSGTRLTVV.